One and the same sample provided the 29 T cell receptor beta chains below, sequenced in a study of blood T cell repertoires in COVID-19. Clones were read by immunoSEQ multiplex PCR, and TCRdb kept only the in-frame ones, dropping some. The sample contains roughly 400,000 clones, 85% to 90% of which appear only once. Sequencing input: PBMCs or T cells enriched from blood (not recorded which). These TCRs come from a woman aged 45-65 years who had recovered from COVID-19.

The chain couples TRBV6-5 to TRBJ2-7; 9 positions match TRBD1. Unmatched junction bases numbered 12, after V lost 10 bases and J lost 2 bases. The germline gives CDR1 MNHEY, CDR2 SVGAGI. This CDR3 is 15 amino acids long. The CDR3: CATHRGGQGTYEQYF. CDR3 in DNA: TGTGCCACTCATAGAGGGGGACAGGGCACCTACGAGCAGTACTTC.

Turning to this clone: A read error may produce the germline difference seen at one junction end. The rearrangement links TRBV30 to TRBJ1-1; 10 nucleotides align to TRBD1. This CDR3 region has 8 residues. In germline, CDR1 is GTSNPN, CDR2 SVGIG (reference sequence). The CDR3 sequence: CAWGQGVF. The CDR3 nucleotides read TGTGCCTGGGGACAGGGGGTCTTT.

CDR3 nucleotide sequence: TGTGCCAGCAGTCCCGGACTAGCGGTCCAAGAGACCCAGTACTTC. This gives the protein CASSPGLAVQETQYF. This chain joins TRBV2 and TRBJ2-5, with TRBD2 identical over 10 bases. Trimming at V came to 5 bases and at J to 1 base, leaving 4 bases not matched to a gene. The germline CDR1 and CDR2 sequences are SNHLY and FYNNEI. The CDR3 spans 15 residues.

The chain has TRBV10-3 and TRBJ2-7, with 9 bases aligning to TRBD1. Germline V gene sequence: CDR1 ENHRY, CDR2 SYGVKD. The CDR3 runs 15 residues. The ends lost 6 bases at V and 0 bases at J; junction bases unmatched: 6. CDR3 in amino acids: CAISRTGVTSYEQYF. In DNA form, the CDR3 reads TGTGCCATCAGCCGGACAGGGGTTACCTCCTACGAGCAGTACTTC.

The rearrangement joins TRBV9 to TRBJ1-1, with D unclear. Germline CDR1 reads SGDLS; CDR2 reads YYNGEE. The CDR3 is 12 amino acids. Between the trimmed V and J ends, which lost 0 bases and 8 bases, there was a span of 8 bases. This CDR3 reads CASSVGEREAFF. The CDR3 nucleotides are TGTGCCAGCAGCGTAGGAGAGAGAGAAGCTTTCTTT.

This chain connects TRBV28 to TRBJ2-7, with 7 bases aligning to TRBD1. CDR3 length equals 16 residues. Germline CDR1 MDHEN, CDR2 SYDVKM. J was trimmed by 2 bases and V by 6 bases; bases with no gene match: 13. CDR3 DNA: TGTGCCAGCAGAAAGCCCGCCGGGACAGCCGCCTACGAGCAGTACTTC. Translated, it gives CASRKPAGTAAYEQYF.

The chain joins TRBV19 to TRBJ1-6, with 8 bases that match TRBD1. After removal of 3 bases from V and 10 bases from J, the junction contained 5 bases not matched to a gene. The germline V gene encodes CDR1 LNHDA and CDR2 SQIVND (reference sequence). The CDR3 is 14 residues long. The CDR3 sequence: CASSMDRVSSPLHF. For the CDR3, the DNA is TGTGCCAGTAGTATGGACAGGGTTTCCTCACCCCTCCACTTT. The full variable domain, rest sourced from reference TRBV19 and TRBJ1-6, is DGGITQSPKYLFRKEGQNVTLSCEQNLNHDAMYWYRQDPGQGLRLIYYSQIVNDFQKGDIAEGYSVSREKKESFPLTVTSAQKNPTAFYLCASSMDRVSSPLHFGNGTRLTVT.

V usage is TRBV7-6 and J usage is TRBJ1-1; 8 bases are a match to TRBD1. Germline V lookup: CDR1 SGHVS, CDR2 FNYEAQ. This CDR3 contains 14 residues. V lost 5 bases, J lost 6 bases, and 8 bases stayed unmatched. This CDR3 is CASSARTGLAEAFF. The CDR3 coding sequence is TGTGCCAGCAGCGCTAGGACAGGGTTGGCTGAAGCTTTCTTT.

This clone was counted only a few times. The J gene is TRBJ1-5, the V gene TRBV2; D gene ambiguous. Deletions cut 2 bases from V and 6 bases from J, with 8 bases between. Germline V gene data show CDR1 as SNHLY and CDR2 as FYNNEI. CDR3 length: 13 residues. CDR3 loop: CASSEQNSQPQHF. CDR3 nucleotide sequence: TGTGCCAGCAGTGAACAAAACTCTCAGCCCCAGCATTTT.

This chain links TRBV9 with TRBJ1-1; maybe TRBD1 (6 bases). V gave up 4 bases and J gave up 2 bases, with 12 bases separating them. This CDR3 comprises 14 residues. Per germline, CDR1 SGDLS and CDR2 YYNGEE. The DNA for the CDR3 is TGTGCCAGCAGCCAACTGGACAGAAACACTGAAGCTTTCTTT. Amino acids: CASSQLDRNTEAFF.

This clone appeared once. The rearrangement links TRBV19 to TRBJ1-2; D perhaps matches TRBD1 (5 bases). The CDR3 totals 14 residues. Germline V gene data show CDR1 as LNHDA and CDR2 as SQIVND (reference sequence). With 6 bases removed from V and 6 bases from J, the gap between germline ends came to 17 bases. The CDR3 is CASSLSVTDHGYTF. Written as DNA, the CDR3 is TGTGCCAGTAGCCTCTCTGTGACAGACCATGGCTACACCTTC.

The V gene is TRBV4-1, the J gene TRBJ2-2; D may be TRBD1 (6 bases). CDR1 is MGHRA, CDR2 YSYEKL, per germline. The length of the CDR3 is 14 residues. Trimming removed 5 bases at V and 2 bases at J, with 9 bases between. CDR3: CASSRGFNTGELFF. The CDR3, as DNA: TGCGCCAGCAGCAGGGGGTTCAACACCGGGGAGCTGTTTTTT.

V usage is TRBV19 and J usage is TRBJ1-1, with TRBD1 identical over 7 bases. CDR3 size: 14 residues. The germline CDR1 and CDR2 sequences are LNHDA and SQIVND (reference sequence). Trimming at V came to 5 bases and at J to 3 bases, leaving 6 bases not matched to a gene. CDR3 region: CASSEGQEDTEAFF. CDR3 bases: TGTGCCAGTAGTGAAGGACAGGAAGACACTGAAGCTTTCTTT.

The chain carries TRBV18 and TRBJ1-6; TRBD1 might be the D (6 bases). The V gene's germline CDR1 is KGHSH and CDR2 LQKENI. The CDR3 has 14 amino acids. Trimming removed 2 bases from V and 7 bases from J, with 9 bases in between. CDR3 amino acids: CASSPRTENSPLHF. The CDR3 DNA reads as TGTGCCAGCTCACCAAGGACAGAAAATTCACCCCTCCACTTT. Drawing the rest from reference TRBV18 and TRBJ1-6, the complete variable domain is NAGVMQNPRHLVRRRGQEARLRCSPMKGHSHVYWYRQLPEEGLKFMVYLQKENIIDESGMPKERFSAEFPKEGPSILRIQQVVRGDSAAYFCASSPRTENSPLHFGNGTRLTVT.

The rearrangement uses TRBV19 and TRBJ1-2; TRBD1 agrees at 9 bases. Germline V CDR1 and CDR2: LNHDA, SQIVND (reference sequence). The length of the CDR3 is 14 residues. Losses at the gene ends were 7 bases for V and 4 bases for J; bases not matched to a gene: 7. The CDR3, as DNA: TGTGCCAGTAAACACTCGACAGGGGGCTATGGCTACACCTTC. This codes for CASKHSTGGYGYTF.

The chain recombines TRBV18 with TRBJ1-3, with D tentatively TRBD1 (5 bases). In germline, CDR1 is KGHSH, CDR2 LQKENI. V lost 0 bases, J lost 8 bases, and 14 bases lay in between. This CDR3 spans 15 amino acids. The CDR3 coding sequence is TGTGCCAGCTCACCACCGGGACCCTCGGGAGACACCATATATTTT. Its protein product is CASSPPGPSGDTIYF.

This chain connects TRBV10-3 to TRBJ1-4; 9 bases map to TRBD1. The CDR3 sequence is 16 residues long. Germline V gene data show CDR1 as ENHRY and CDR2 as SYGVKD. J was trimmed by 8 bases and V by 6 bases; bases with no gene match: 13. The CDR3 nucleotides read TGTGCCATCAGCGAAGTCTCGGGACAGGGTAGAGAAAAACTGTTTTTT. It is translated as CAISEVSGQGREKLFF.

V and J are TRBV15 and TRBJ1-2, with D uncertain. Trimming cost V 1 base and J 5 bases, with 11 bases left between them. The CDR3 is 14 amino acids. From germline, CDR1 is LNHNV and CDR2 YYDKDF (reference sequence). The CDR3 DNA reads TGTGCCACCAGCAGAGGCAAGGAGCCATATGGCTACACCTTC. Translating it yields CATSRGKEPYGYTF. The full variable domain, rest sourced from reference TRBV15 and TRBJ1-2, is DAMVIQNPRYQVTQFGKPVTLSCSQTLNHNVMYWYQQKSSQAPKLLFHYYDKDFNNEADTPDNFQSRRPNTSFCFLDIRSPGLGDTAMYLCATSRGKEPYGYTFGSGTRLTVV.

The chain carries TRBV7-9 and TRBJ2-2; a weak D match, TRBD2 (6 bases). Germline lookup yields CDR1 SEHNR and CDR2 FQNEAQ (reference sequence). The length of the CDR3 is 15 residues. Between the trimmed V and J ends, which lost 2 bases and 6 bases, there was a span of 13 bases. The DNA of the CDR3 is TGTGCCAGCAGCTTATCGTCTGGAGGGGCCGGGGAGCTGTTTTTT. Encoded protein: CASSLSSGGAGELFF. The complete variable domain, with remaining parts taken from reference TRBV7-9 and TRBJ2-2, reads DTGVSQNPRHKITKRGQNVTFRCDPISEHNRLYWYRQTLGQGPEFLTYFQNEAQLEKSRLLSDRFSAERPKGSFSTLEIQRTEQGDSAMYLCASSLSSGGAGELFFGEGSRLTVL.

CDR3 sequence: CAWTRDSHNTF. The CDR3 bases are TGTGCCTGGACGCGGGATTCCCATAACACCTTC. The V call is TRBV30, the J call TRBJ1-2; D not resolved. Looked up from germline, CDR1 is GTSNPN and CDR2 is SVGIG (reference sequence). This CDR3 is 11 amino acids long. Trimming cost V 4 bases and J 12 bases, with 15 bases left between them.

This chain connects TRBV18 to TRBJ1-2, with D uncertain. Looked up from germline, CDR1 is KGHSH and CDR2 is LQKENI. The V end lost 1 base, the J end lost 1 base, and 7 bases lay between the germline ends. The CDR3 sequence is 14 residues long. In DNA form, the CDR3 reads TGTGCCAGCTCACCACTTCAGGATAACTATGGCTACACCTTC. Its protein is CASSPLQDNYGYTF.

The chain uses TRBV5-4 and TRBJ2-7; D unclear. CDR3 size: 13 residues. CDR1 is SGHNT and CDR2 is YYREEE in the germline V gene (reference sequence). V was shortened by 1 base and J by 3 bases, with 8 bases between the two germline ends. DNA for the CDR3: TGTGCCAGCAGCTTGTCCCCCATCTACGAGCAGTACTTC. Its protein product is CASSLSPIYEQYF.

In this sample, this clone turned up once. The V call is TRBV19, the J call TRBJ2-5; D unresolved. CDR1 is LNHDA and CDR2 is SQIVND in the germline V gene (reference sequence). Trimming took off 4 bases at V and 5 bases at J, with 5 bases between the two ends. This CDR3 comprises 11 residues. Written as DNA, the CDR3 is TGTGCCAGTAGTAACCGGGAGACCCAGTACTTC. This codes for CASSNRETQYF.

The chain carries TRBV2 and TRBJ2-2; perhaps TRBD1 as D (6 bases). CDR1 SNHLY and CDR2 FYNNEI come from the germline V gene. The CDR3 length is 16 residues. V dropped 6 bases and J dropped 3 bases, with 17 bases sitting between them. The CDR3 reads CASSRSRGSHTGELFF. DNA for the CDR3: TGTGCCAGCAGCCGTTCAAGGGGGAGTCACACCGGGGAGCTGTTTTTT.

V is TRBV7-8 and J is TRBJ1-5, with no clear D. CDR1 and CDR2 from the germline V gene are SGHVS and FQNEAQ. V was cut by 7 bases and J by 3 bases, with 16 bases left in between. The CDR3 covers 15 residues. CDR3 in DNA: TGTGCCAGCACCAACCTAAGCACCTACAATCAGCCCCAGCATTTT. Translated, it gives CASTNLSTYNQPQHF.

The chain uses TRBV3-1 (or the pseudogene TRBV3-2) and TRBJ1-6; tentative D call: TRBD1 (6 bases). Germline-derived CDR1 and CDR2 are LGHDT and YNNKEL (reference sequence). The V and J ends lost 4 bases and 4 bases respectively, with 11 bases between them. The CDR3 runs 15 residues. CDR3 sequence (DNA): TGTGCCAGCAGCCCCCGGGACAAGTATAATTCACCCCTCCACTTT. Translated: CASSPRDKYNSPLHF.

The J gene is TRBJ1-1, the V gene TRBV6-5; no reliable D call. The CDR3 is 13 residues long. V dropped 2 bases and J dropped 3 bases, with 7 bases sitting between them. CDR1 MNHEY and CDR2 SVGAGI come from the germline V gene. The CDR3 region has the DNA TGTGCCAGCAGTTACGAGGCCTACACTGAAGCTTTCTTT. As protein: CASSYEAYTEAFF.

A few counts support this clone. In the same sample, other DNA sequences code for this CDR3. The J gene is TRBJ1-4, the V gene TRBV28, with 7 bases identical to TRBD1. This CDR3 has 14 amino acids. Germline CDR1 is MDHEN and CDR2 is SYDVKM. The V gene end was trimmed by 6 bases and the J gene end by 4 bases; junction bases not matched to a gene: 5. In nucleotides, the CDR3 is TGTGCCAGCAGCGTACAGGGGAGTAATGAAAAACTGTTTTTT. This gives the protein CASSVQGSNEKLFF.

The V gene is TRBV2, the J gene TRBJ2-1; 15 positions match TRBD2. Germline CDR1 is SNHLY and CDR2 is FYNNEI. The CDR3 runs to 16 residues. V dropped 6 bases and J dropped 11; count of bases not matched to a gene: 11. CDR3 nucleotides: TGTGCCAGCAGCCCCCACCCGGGACTAGCGGGGGGACAGCAGTTCTTC. It specifies CASSPHPGLAGGQQFF. Full variable domain (missing parts from reference TRBV2 and TRBJ2-1): EPEVTQTPSHQVTQMGQEVILRCVPISNHLYFYWYRQILGQKVEFLVSFYNNEISEKSEIFDDQFSVERPDGSNFTLKIRSTKLEDSAMYFCASSPHPGLAGGQQFFGPGTRLTVL.